The entry below describes one T cell receptor beta chain. The data were taken from a study of memory CD4+ T cells and cytomegalovirus serostatus. Germline values: CDR1 SGHRS, CDR2 YFSETQ. V shed 0 bases and J shed 4 bases, with 4 bases lying between them. This CDR3 has 13 amino acids. Single viable CD3+CD4+CD8-CD45RO+ cells were sorted as the memory CD4+ T cells. CD4+ T cells were isolated by positive magnetic selection. Profiled with immunoSEQ multiplex PCR; TCRdb holds only in-frame clones, not every one. This table has some 67,000 clones, about 78% appearing once. J is TRBJ2-2 and V is TRBV5-1; D call uncertain. The sequenced sample was memory CD4+ T cells from blood. The clonotype originates from an adult in good health and CMV-seropositive. CDR3 amino acids: CASSLEFTGELFF. The CDR3, as DNA: TGCGCCAGCAGCTTGGAGTTCACCGGGGAGCTGTTTTTT.